This T cell receptor (beta chain) was found in a study of technical replicates of blood from a few donors. The assay was immunoSEQ multiplex PCR, and TCRdb's table has in-frame clones only and misses some. In the table there are just under 60,000 clones, around 92% of which are singletons. This CDR3 region has 15 residues. Trimming pared 2 bases from V and 5 bases from J, leaving 14 bases between. CDR1 LGHNA and CDR2 YSLEER come from the germline V gene. The TCR sequence derives from a human donor in good health. Some clones in this sample may be carry-over from other donors' samples. This chain connects TRBV4-3 to TRBJ2-3; D unresolved. Specimen: PBMCs. CDR3 nucleotides: TGCGCCAGCAGCCAAAACTCCGCGCCGGTAGATACGCAGTATTTT. This sequence encodes CASSQNSAPVDTQYF.